This T cell receptor beta chain was identified during a study of cytotoxic CD8 clonotypes in ibrutinib-treated CLL. The wider study: Patients attained approximately 24 partial and 2 complete responses; at median around 67 months, about 14 remained remitted while some 12 progressed.

Cryopreserved PBMCs provided around 2.2 micrograms of genomic DNA for the TCR beta libraries. This clone has just one count. The antigen remains unidentified. This CDR3 is built from 15 residues. J lost 5 bases, V lost 7 bases, and 16 bases had no gene match. In germline, CDR1 is SQVTM, CDR2 ANQGSEA. Regarding the study as a whole: Lymph node repertoires were not studied, and sampling times were unmatched.

The planned depth of sequencing spanned 1 in 200,000 to 1 in 1 million T cells. TCRdb's table, derived via immunoSEQ multiplex PCR, lists solely in-frame clones and lacks some. The repertoire holds approximately 70,000 clones, with over 75% as singletons. This clonotype originated in a human donor with chronic lymphocytic leukemia. V gene TRBV29-1 combines with J gene TRBJ1-1; 7 positions agree with TRBD1. The sample consisted of PBMCs, taken at disease progression, from a patient treated with ibrutinib. In nucleotides, the CDR3 is TGCAGCGCTCGCCCCTACCGGGACAGAAAGACTGAAGCTTTCTTT. Translating gives CSARPYRDRKTEAFF.